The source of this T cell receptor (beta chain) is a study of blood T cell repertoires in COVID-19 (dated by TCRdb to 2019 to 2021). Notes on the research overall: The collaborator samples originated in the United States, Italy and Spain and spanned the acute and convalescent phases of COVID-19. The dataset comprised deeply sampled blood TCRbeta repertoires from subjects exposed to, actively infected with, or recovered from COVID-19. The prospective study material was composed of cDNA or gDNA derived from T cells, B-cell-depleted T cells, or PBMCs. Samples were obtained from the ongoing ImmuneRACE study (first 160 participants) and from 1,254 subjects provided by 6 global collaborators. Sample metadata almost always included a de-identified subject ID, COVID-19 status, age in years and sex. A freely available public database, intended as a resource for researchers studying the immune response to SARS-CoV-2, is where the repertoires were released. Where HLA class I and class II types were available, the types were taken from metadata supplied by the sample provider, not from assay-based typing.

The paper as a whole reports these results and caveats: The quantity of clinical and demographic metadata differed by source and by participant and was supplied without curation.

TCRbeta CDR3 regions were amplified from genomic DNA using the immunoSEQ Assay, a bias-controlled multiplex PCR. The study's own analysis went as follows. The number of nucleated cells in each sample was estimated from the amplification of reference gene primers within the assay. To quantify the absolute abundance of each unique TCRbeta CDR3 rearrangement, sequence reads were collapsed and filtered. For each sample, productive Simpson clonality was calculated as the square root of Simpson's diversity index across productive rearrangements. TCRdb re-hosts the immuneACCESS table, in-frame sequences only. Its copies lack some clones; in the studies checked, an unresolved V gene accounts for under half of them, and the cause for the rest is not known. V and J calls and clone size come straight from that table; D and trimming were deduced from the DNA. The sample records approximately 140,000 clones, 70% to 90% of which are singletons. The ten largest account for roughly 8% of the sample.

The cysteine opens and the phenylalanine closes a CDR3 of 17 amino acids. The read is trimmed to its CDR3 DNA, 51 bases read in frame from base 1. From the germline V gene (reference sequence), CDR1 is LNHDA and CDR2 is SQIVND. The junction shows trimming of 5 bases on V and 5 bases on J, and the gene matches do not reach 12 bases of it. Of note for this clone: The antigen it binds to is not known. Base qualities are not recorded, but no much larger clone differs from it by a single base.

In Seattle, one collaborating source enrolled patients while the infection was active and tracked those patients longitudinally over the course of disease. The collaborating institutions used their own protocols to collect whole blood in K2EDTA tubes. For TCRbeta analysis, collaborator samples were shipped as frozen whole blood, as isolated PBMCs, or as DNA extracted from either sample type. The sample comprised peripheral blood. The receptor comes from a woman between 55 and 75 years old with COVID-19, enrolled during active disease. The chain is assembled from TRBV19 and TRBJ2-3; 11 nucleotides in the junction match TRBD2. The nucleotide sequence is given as TGTGCCAGTAGTTTCCAGCCCCCACTAGCGGGGGAAGATACGCAGTATTTT. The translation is CASSFQPPLAGEDTQYF.